This TCR beta chain emerged from a study of T cell repertoires in cytomegalovirus infection. CDR1 and CDR2 from the germline V gene are MNHNS and SASEGT. V lost 7 bases to trimming and J lost 1 base; unmatched junction nucleotides: 8. The CDR3 runs to 15 residues. Study observations and caveats: Carriers of CMV plus the relevant HLA were identified by cumulative public TCR beta family frequency.

TCRdb reprocessed the reads via MiXCR and lists one record per CDR3 protein. The sample lists tens of thousands of distinct CDR3 sequences, around 18% occurring once. This clonotype was detected a few times. Its target is unknown. The source material was CD8+ T cells from cultured PBMCs, sampled from culture after CMV antigen stimulation. The source is a human donor in good health (CMV status not recorded). Some clones in this sample may be carry-over from other donors' samples. The chain recombines TRBV6-1 with TRBJ2-3; 7 bases map to TRBD1. The CDR3 coding sequence is TGTGCCAGCACCGAGGGGGCTTCGGGCACAGATACGCAGTATTTT. As protein: CASTEGASGTDTQYF.